This TCR beta chain came from a study of shared T cell receptors in the human thymus. Profiled with immunoSEQ multiplex PCR; TCRdb holds only in-frame clones, not every one. The sample shows hundreds of thousands of clones, around 87% of them seen only once. These data were likewise used in another study, on human thymus T cells.

The receptor's source is a boy less than two years old with a congenital heart defect. The material sequenced was thymocytes.

This CDR3 is CASSSGGTYEQYF. CDR3 sequence (DNA): TGTGCCAGCAGCTCGGGGGGGACCTACGAGCAGTACTTC. This sequence joins TRBV11-1 and TRBJ2-7; TRBD2 matches at 8 bases. The ends lost 4 bases at V and 2 bases at J; junction bases unmatched: 1. The CDR3 covers 13 residues. CDR1 is SGHAT and CDR2 is FQDESV in the germline V gene (reference sequence). The full variable domain, its missing parts supplied by reference TRBV11-1 and TRBJ2-7, is EAEVAQSPRYKITEKSQAVAFWCDPISGHATLYWYRQILGQGPELLVQFQDESVVDDSQLPKDRFSAERLKGVDSTLKIQPAELGDSAMYLCASSSGGTYEQYFGPGTRLTVT.